Each of the 16 T cell receptor beta chains below was sequenced from the same sample in a study of blood T cell repertoires in COVID-19. Assay used: immunoSEQ multiplex PCR; TCRdb lists only in-frame clones, some missing. The data contain some 97,000 clones, roughly 87% of them singletons. Sample: peripheral blood. The receptors shown here come from a man in his thirties or forties in a cohort sampled during active COVID-19.

This sequence joins TRBV24-1 and TRBJ1-1; TRBD1 is a possible D gene (6 bases). This CDR3 region has 21 residues. V shed 3 bases and J shed 0 bases, with 28 bases lying between them. Germline V CDR1 and CDR2: KGHDR, SFDVKD. Here the CDR3 reads CATSDPPDSSPPRPLNTEAFF. The DNA of the CDR3 is TGTGCCACCAGTGATCCTCCGGACAGCTCTCCACCCCGACCCCTGAACACTGAAGCTTTCTTT.

The chain couples TRBV6-5 to TRBJ1-4; TRBD1 aligns across 8 bases. Germline values: CDR1 MNHEY, CDR2 SVGAGI. This CDR3 has 16 residues. Unmatched junction bases numbered 10, after V lost 0 bases and J lost 10 bases. Here the CDR3 reads CASSYSPGTGEGKLFF. CDR3 nucleotide sequence: TGTGCCAGCAGTTACTCGCCCGGGACAGGCGAGGGAAAACTGTTTTTT.

The CDR3 loop reads CASSLDTRDTQYF. The CDR3, as DNA: TGCGCCAGCAGCTTGGATACCCGGGATACGCAGTATTTT. The V gene is TRBV5-1, the J gene TRBJ2-3; no clear D. V was shortened by 0 bases and J by 6 bases, with 8 bases between the two germline ends. CDR3 length equals 13 residues. Per germline, CDR1 SGHRS and CDR2 YFSETQ.

This clone was seen more than once but under ten times. V is TRBV11-2 and J is TRBJ2-1, with D possibly TRBD1 on 6 matching bases. Trimming shortened V by 5 bases and J by 4 bases, and 15 bases separated the two germline ends. Germline V gene sequence: CDR1 SGHAT, CDR2 FQNNGV. This CDR3 is 15 amino acids long. The CDR3 DNA reads as TGTGCCAGCAGCCCTCGAGGGGGACCATACAATGAGCAGTTCTTC. It codes for CASSPRGGPYNEQFF. Together with reference TRBV11-2 and TRBJ2-1, the CDR3 gives the full variable domain: EAGVAQSPRYKIIEKRQSVAFWCNPISGHATLYWYQQILGQGPKLLIQFQNNGVVDDSQLPKDRFSAERLKGVDSTLKIQPAKLEDSAVYLCASSPRGGPYNEQFFGPGTRLTVL.

This clone was counted only a few times. J is TRBJ2-3 and V is TRBV6-4; 14 nucleotides agree with TRBD2. J lost 4 bases, V lost 3 bases, and 3 bases had no gene match. The V gene's germline CDR1 is MRHNA and CDR2 SNTAGT. This CDR3 has 16 amino acids. CDR3 sequence (DNA): TGTGCCAGCAGTGATGGGACTAGCGGGGGCGCAGATACGCAGTATTTT. The encoded protein is CASSDGTSGGADTQYF.

A single count supports this clone. The chain carries TRBV18 and TRBJ2-5; TRBD1 aligns across 8 bases. CDR3 length: 14 residues. The germline V gene has CDR1 KGHSH and CDR2 LQKENI. With V trimmed by 2 bases and J by 1 base, 0 bases remained unmatched. The CDR3 sequence is CASSPGTGQETQYF. The CDR3, as DNA: TGTGCCAGCTCACCAGGGACAGGCCAAGAGACCCAGTACTTC.

This chain links TRBV4-3 with TRBJ1-4; no definite D call. CDR3 length: 15 residues. Germline lookup yields CDR1 LGHNA and CDR2 YSLEER. V shed 3 bases and J shed 8 bases, with 16 bases lying between them. The CDR3, as DNA: TGCGCCAGCAGCCACGACGCGGGAGGGAACGAAAAACTGTTTTTT. Translated: CASSHDAGGNEKLFF.

The rearrangement joins TRBV28 to TRBJ1-2, with 7 bases matching TRBD1. V lost 5 bases, J lost 2 bases, and 2 bases stayed unmatched. CDR1 is MDHEN, CDR2 SYDVKM, per germline. This CDR3 has 13 amino acids. The CDR3 is CASSTDRNYGYTF. In nucleotides, the CDR3 is TGTGCCAGCAGTACGGACAGGAACTATGGCTACACCTTC.

The chain combines TRBV7-8 with TRBJ2-5; TRBD2 aligns across 10 bases. V trimming: 5 bases; J trimming: 5 bases; junction bases outside the gene matches: 5. The CDR3 totals 14 residues. Germline assignment: CDR1 SGHVS and CDR2 FQNEAQ. CDR3 nucleotide sequence: TGTGCCAGCAGCCGAGCGGGGGGGCAGGAGACCCAGTACTTC. This codes for CASSRAGGQETQYF.

V and J are TRBV4-1 and TRBJ1-6, with D possibly matching TRBD1 (6 bases). V was pared by 3 bases and J by 0 bases, with 15 bases between. In germline, CDR1 is MGHRA, CDR2 YSYEKL. The CDR3 has 18 residues. The CDR3 region is CASSQPAGQSSYNSPLHF. CDR3 nucleotides: TGCGCCAGCAGCCAGCCTGCCGGACAGAGCTCCTATAATTCACCCCTCCACTTT.

This clone was picked up a small number of times. The rearrangement links TRBV29-1 to TRBJ2-7; D gene uncertain. The CDR3 covers 13 residues. Germline V gives CDR1 SQVTM, CDR2 ANQGSEA. V shed 5 bases and J shed 3 bases, with 14 bases lying between them. Written as DNA, the CDR3 is TGCAGCGTTCGGATGCAGGTGGACTACGAGCAGTACTTC. It codes for CSVRMQVDYEQYF.

DNA of the CDR3: TGCGCCAGCAGCCAAGAGAGGGTGAATGAGCAGTTCTTC. The encoded protein is CASSQERVNEQFF. The rearrangement joins TRBV4-3 to TRBJ2-1; D may be TRBD2 (5 bases). Trimming shortened V by 0 bases and J by 7 bases, and 7 bases separated the two germline ends. The CDR3 is 13 residues long. Germline assignment: CDR1 LGHNA and CDR2 YSLEER.

This clone was seen more than once but under ten times. The chain has TRBV25-1 and TRBJ1-4; D is possibly TRBD1 (5 bases). This CDR3 is 16 amino acids long. From germline, CDR1 is MGHDK and CDR2 SYGVNS. Trimming pared 4 bases from V and 7 bases from J, leaving 19 bases between. The CDR3 region has the DNA TGTGCCAGCAGTGTCTACCGGGACTCTAACTCTGAAAAACTGTTTTTT. Translating gives CASSVYRDSNSEKLFF.

The chain has TRBV3-1 (or the pseudogene TRBV3-2) and TRBJ2-5, with TRBD2 identical over 8 bases. The CDR3 has 16 amino acids. V dropped 0 bases and J dropped 5; count of bases not matched to a gene: 8. Germline CDR1 LGHDT, CDR2 YNNKEL (reference sequence). CDR3 DNA sequence: TGTGCCAGCAGCCAAGATCTAGCGGGTTCTGTGGAGACCCAGTACTTC. It specifies CASSQDLAGSVETQYF.

This clone was counted once. Other DNA sequences of this sample code for an identical CDR3. CDR3 in amino acids: CASSLGQGDTGELFF. The CDR3, as DNA: TGCGCCAGCAGCTTGGGGCAGGGGGACACCGGGGAGCTGTTTTTT. The chain combines TRBV5-1 with TRBJ2-2, with TRBD1 matching 7 bases. V dropped 0 bases and J dropped 3; count of bases not matched to a gene: 2. Germline loops: CDR1 SGHRS, CDR2 YFSETQ. The CDR3 has 15 residues.

The CDR3 DNA follows: TGCGCCAGCAGCCAAGATCCGGGGACAGGGGGGTACGAGCAGTACTTC. It encodes CASSQDPGTGGYEQYF. V usage is TRBV4-1 and J usage is TRBJ2-7, with TRBD1 matching 11 bases. With V trimmed by 0 bases and J by 4 bases, 5 bases remained unmatched. Germline-derived CDR1 and CDR2 are MGHRA and YSYEKL. The CDR3 is 16 residues long.